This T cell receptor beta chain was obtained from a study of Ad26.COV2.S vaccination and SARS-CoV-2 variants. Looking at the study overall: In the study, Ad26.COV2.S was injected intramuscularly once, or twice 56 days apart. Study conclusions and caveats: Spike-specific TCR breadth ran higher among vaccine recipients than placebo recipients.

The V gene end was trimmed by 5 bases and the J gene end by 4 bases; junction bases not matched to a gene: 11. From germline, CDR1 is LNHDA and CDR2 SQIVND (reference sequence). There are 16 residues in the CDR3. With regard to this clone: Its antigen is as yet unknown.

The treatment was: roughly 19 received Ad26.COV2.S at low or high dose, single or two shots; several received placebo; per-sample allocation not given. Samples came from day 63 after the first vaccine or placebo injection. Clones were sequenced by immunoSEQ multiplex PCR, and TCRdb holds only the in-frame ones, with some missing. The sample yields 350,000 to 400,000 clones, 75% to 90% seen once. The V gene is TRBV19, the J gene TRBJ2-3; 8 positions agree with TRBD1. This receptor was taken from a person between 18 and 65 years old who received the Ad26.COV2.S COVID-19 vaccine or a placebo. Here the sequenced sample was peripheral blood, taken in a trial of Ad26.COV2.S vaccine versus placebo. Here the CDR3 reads CASSAGTGGGADTQYF. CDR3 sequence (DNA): TGTGCCAGTAGTGCCGGGACAGGTGGCGGCGCAGATACGCAGTATTTT.